The next 28 T cell receptor beta chains were all read from a single sample in a study of PD-1 blockade in classical Hodgkin lymphoma (dated by TCRdb to the early 2020s). The time point label here, explained by the study, means: cycle 2 day 1 (C2D1) of nivolumab. All trial patients had relapsed after autologous stem cell transplantation, with cohorts A, B and C differing in prior brentuximab vedotin exposure. Library preparation was by the immunoSEQ multiplex PCR assay. Sourced from immuneACCESS, this table was stored by TCRdb with only in-frame sequences that have V and J called. A share of the clones is absent; for the studies checked, an unresolved V gene accounts for under half, and the remainder has no known explanation. The table for this sample lists roughly 30,000 clones; 70% to 90% of them were counted only once. Together, the top ten hold around 23% of the sample. The source was peripheral blood mononuclear cells (PBMCs), collected before the second cycle of nivolumab. These receptors all stem from a human donor with classical Hodgkin lymphoma.

V and J are TRBV6-6 and TRBJ1-1; 7 bases are shared with TRBD1. The CDR3 has 14 residues. Germline V gene lookup returns CDR1 MNHNY and CDR2 SVGAGI (reference sequence). V was pared by 6 bases and J by 1 base, with 5 bases of the junction left unmatched. CDR3 residues: CASSHSGGNTEAFF. DNA for the CDR3: TGTGCCAGCAGCCACTCAGGGGGGAACACTGAAGCTTTCTTT.

This chain joins TRBV18 and TRBJ1-1; D ambiguous. This CDR3 contains 15 residues. With 6 bases removed from V and 1 base from J, the gap between germline ends came to 15 bases. Germline V lookup: CDR1 KGHSH, CDR2 LQKENI. CDR3 coding DNA: TGTGCCAGCTCCGATTGGACGGACCCGAACACTGAAGCTTTCTTT. Protein sequence: CASSDWTDPNTEAFF.

For this clone: One end of the junction does not line up with germline, which may come from a read error. J is TRBJ1-1 and V is TRBV5-3; 9 bases are shared with TRBD1. TRBV5-3 is an open reading frame whose function is uncertain. This CDR3 comprises 14 residues. DNA for the CDR3: TGTGCCAGCAGCTCGGGACAGGGTGTCACTGAAGCTTTCTTT. Translating it yields CASSSGQGVTEAFF.

V is TRBV6-4 and J is TRBJ1-5; 8 bases match TRBD1. V was clipped by 4 bases and J by 6 bases; unmatched bases: 5. Germline CDR1 reads MRHNA; CDR2 reads SNTAGT. The CDR3 is 14 amino acids. CDR3 sequence: CASSAQTGGQPQHF. The CDR3 region has the DNA TGTGCCAGCAGTGCCCAAACAGGGGGTCAGCCCCAGCATTTT.

This sequence joins TRBV10-3 and TRBJ1-5; D unclear. Trimming pared 6 bases from V and 1 base from J, leaving 13 bases between. The CDR3 has 15 residues. Germline loops: CDR1 ENHRY, CDR2 SYGVKD. In nucleotides, the CDR3 is TGTGCCATCAGGCCGAACGGGGAGAGCAATCAGCCCCAGCATTTT. It is translated as CAIRPNGESNQPQHF.

The chain links TRBV2 to TRBJ1-1, with TRBD1 matching 7 bases. V trimming: 6 bases; J trimming: 5 bases; junction bases outside the gene matches: 9. The CDR3 runs to 14 residues. Germline V lookup: CDR1 SNHLY, CDR2 FYNNEI. The CDR3 region is CASSKTGDGTEAFF. The CDR3 DNA follows: TGTGCCAGCAGCAAAACAGGGGATGGGACTGAAGCTTTCTTT.

CDR3 in DNA: TGTGCCAGTAGTACCCCACGATCGGGGAACTATGGCTACACCTTC. Translation: CASSTPRSGNYGYTF. The chain links TRBV19 to TRBJ1-2; no firm D call. V lost 4 bases to trimming and J lost 2 bases, with 14 bases between them. The CDR3 has 15 residues. The germline V gene encodes CDR1 LNHDA and CDR2 SQIVND (reference sequence).

The CDR3 sequence is CASSLGAGLPDTQYF. CDR3 nucleotides: TGTGCCAGCAGCTTAGGGGCAGGGTTGCCAGATACGCAGTATTTT. The chain carries TRBV7-2 and TRBJ2-3; tentatively, D is TRBD1 (5 bases). This CDR3 has 15 amino acids. Trimming stripped 1 base from V and 4 bases from J, with 12 bases between. CDR1 and CDR2 from the germline V gene are SGHTA and FQGNSA. The full variable domain, rest sourced from reference TRBV7-2 and TRBJ2-3, is GAGVSQSPSNKVTEKGKDVELRCDPISGHTALYWYRQSLGQGLEFLIYFQGNSAPDKSGLPSDRFSAERTGGSVSTLTIQRTQQEDSAVYLCASSLGAGLPDTQYFGPGTRLTVL.

The V call is TRBV10-3, the J call TRBJ2-3; 7 nucleotides align to TRBD2. V lost 4 bases and J lost 1; bases outside the gene matches: 8. This CDR3 spans 16 amino acids. The germline gives CDR1 ENHRY, CDR2 SYGVKD. CDR3 protein: CAISGAAGVGTDTQYF. CDR3 nucleotide sequence: TGTGCCATCAGTGGGGCGGCGGGAGTGGGCACAGATACGCAGTATTTT.

The V and J genes are TRBV4-3 and TRBJ1-1; D is undetermined. This CDR3 has 13 amino acids. Germline-derived CDR1 and CDR2 are LGHNA and YSLEER. Trimming removed 1 base at V and 1 base at J, with 4 bases between. The CDR3 protein is CASSQVPNTEAFF. The CDR3, as DNA: TGCGCCAGCAGCCAAGTTCCGAACACTGAAGCTTTCTTT.

The V call is TRBV29-1, the J call TRBJ2-1, with TRBD2 identical over 9 bases. The junction had 8 bases not matched to a gene; V was cut back by 4 bases and J by 7 bases. CDR1 is SQVTM and CDR2 is ANQGSEA in the germline V gene. This CDR3 has 14 residues. CDR3 nucleotide sequence: TGCAGCGTTGTGAGTAGCGGGAGTCCGAATGAGCAGTTCTTC. Translated, it gives CSVVSSGSPNEQFF.

The gene calls are TRBV7-8 and TRBJ2-7, with D hard to call. The CDR3 sequence is 15 residues long. Trimming pared 1 base from V and 0 bases from J, leaving 10 bases between. Germline V CDR1 and CDR2: SGHVS, FQNEAQ. This CDR3 reads CASSLVPESSYEQYF. The CDR3 coding sequence is TGTGCCAGCAGCTTAGTCCCGGAAAGCTCCTACGAGCAGTACTTC. The full variable domain, in which reference TRBV7-8 and TRBJ2-7 provide the parts outside the CDR3, is GAGVSQSPRYKVAKRGQDVALRCDPISGHVSLFWYQQALGQGPEFLTYFQNEAQLDKSGLPSDRFFAERPEGSVSTLKIQRTQQEDSAVYLCASSLVPESSYEQYFGPGTRLTVT.

This clone has just one count. The V call is TRBV4-3, the J call TRBJ1-2; 7 bases are a match to TRBD1. Germline trimming cut 2 bases from V and 8 bases from J; bases unmatched to any gene: 8. The CDR3 length is 14 residues. Per the germline V gene, CDR1 is LGHNA and CDR2 is YSLEER. Written as DNA, the CDR3 is TGCGCCAGCAGCCAACATCGGGACAGCCTCGGCTACACCTTC. It yields the protein CASSQHRDSLGYTF.

The V gene is TRBV7-7, the J gene TRBJ2-3; D tentatively reads TRBD1 or TRBD2 (6 bases each). CDR1 is SSHAT, CDR2 FNYEAQ, per germline (reference sequence). With 2 bases removed from V and 0 bases from J, the gap between germline ends came to 9 bases. CDR3 length equals 15 residues. CDR3 nucleotide sequence: TGTGCCAGCAGCTTAACAGGGACTAGCACAGATACGCAGTATTTT. This codes for CASSLTGTSTDTQYF.

This rearrangement joins TRBV2 to TRBJ2-2; D is unresolved. The V gene's germline CDR1 is SNHLY and CDR2 FYNNEI. The CDR3 is 10 residues long. The germline V and J ends were trimmed by 8 bases and 7 bases, with 5 bases remaining between them. The CDR3 DNA sequence: TGTGCCAGCTCGGGCGGGGAGCTGTTTTTT. As protein: CASSGGELFF.

The chain employs TRBV18 and TRBJ2-5; 10 bases fit TRBD1. Looked up from germline, CDR1 is KGHSH and CDR2 is LQKENI. The V gene end was trimmed by 3 bases and the J gene end by 4 bases; junction bases not matched to a gene: 8. There are 16 residues in the CDR3. CDR3 amino acids: CASSPQGGQGGETQYF. Here the CDR3 DNA reads TGTGCCAGCTCACCTCAAGGCGGACAGGGGGGAGAGACCCAGTACTTC.

The J gene is TRBJ1-5, the V gene TRBV6-5; a weak D match, TRBD1 (6 bases). With 4 bases removed from V and 9 bases from J, the gap between germline ends came to 16 bases. Germline V gene sequence: CDR1 MNHEY, CDR2 SVGAGI. The CDR3 extends over 14 amino acids. The CDR3 coding sequence is TGTGCCAGCAGTTTGGGGGCAGTAGGTTCGCCCCAGCATTTT. Amino acid sequence: CASSLGAVGSPQHF.

The chain carries TRBV2 and TRBJ1-2; D remains unclear. V was clipped by 8 bases and J by 4 bases, with 14 bases between them. CDR1 is SNHLY, CDR2 FYNNEI, per germline. This CDR3 spans 13 amino acids. The CDR3 protein is CASYQVSSYGYTF. The CDR3, as DNA: TGTGCCAGCTACCAGGTTTCTTCCTATGGCTACACCTTC.

This chain uses TRBV7-2 with TRBJ2-7; D is perhaps TRBD2 (6 bases). The V and J ends lost 3 bases and 2 bases respectively, with 8 bases between them. The germline gives CDR1 SGHTA, CDR2 FQGNSA. This CDR3 region has 13 residues. The chain's CDR3 is CASSFGGAYEQYV. The CDR3 coding sequence is TGTGCCAGCAGCTTTGGCGGGGCCTACGAGCAGTACGTC.

CDR3 bases: TGTGCCAGTAGTATAGTCCGAGCGGTTGGGGGGGTACAAGAGACCCAGTACTTC. Translated: CASSIVRAVGGVQETQYF. The J gene is TRBJ2-5, the V gene TRBV19; 7 positions agree with TRBD2. This CDR3 has 18 residues. Germline CDR1 LNHDA, CDR2 SQIVND (reference sequence). J gave up 2 bases and V 1 base, and 13 bases lay outside the gene matches.

This chain connects TRBV5-6 to TRBJ2-7, with a weak D call TRBD2 (6 bases). This CDR3 has 16 amino acids. Looked up from germline, CDR1 is SGHDT and CDR2 is YYEEEE. Trimming cost V 4 bases and J 4 bases, with 21 bases left between them. The CDR3 spells CASSPFRGSPSYEQYF. In nucleotides, the CDR3 is TGTGCCAGCAGCCCCTTTCGGGGGAGCCCTTCTTACGAGCAGTACTTC.

This chain connects TRBV7-9 to TRBJ1-1; D not resolved. Trimming removed 1 base from V and 0 bases from J, with 6 bases in between. This CDR3 contains 14 residues. CDR1 is SEHNR and CDR2 is FQNEAQ in the germline V gene (reference sequence). The CDR3 loop is CASSLGAVNTEAFF. The CDR3 nucleotides read TGTGCCAGCAGCTTAGGGGCTGTGAACACTGAAGCTTTCTTT.

V is TRBV10-3 and J is TRBJ1-3; TRBD1 aligns across 10 bases. V lost 0 bases, J lost 8 bases, and 4 bases stayed unmatched. Per germline, CDR1 ENHRY and CDR2 SYGVKD. The CDR3 length is 15 residues. The CDR3 reads CAISESRTGGDTIYF. CDR3 DNA sequence: TGTGCCATCAGTGAGTCGCGGACAGGGGGAGACACCATATATTTT.

In its sample, this clone was seen once. The rearrangement uses TRBV29-1 and TRBJ1-2, with D maybe TRBD1 (5 bases). Trimming removed 4 bases from V and 8 bases from J, with 20 bases in between. Germline V lookup: CDR1 SQVTM, CDR2 ANQGSEA. This CDR3 has 14 residues. CDR3 nucleotides: TGCAGCGTTGGCCCGGGACCTCGATCGAACGGCTACACCTTC. Protein product: CSVGPGPRSNGYTF. Variable domain in full (rest from reference TRBV29-1 and TRBJ1-2): SAVISQKPSRDICQRGTSLTIQCQVDSQVTMMFWYRQQPGQSLTLIATANQGSEATYESGFVIDKFPISRPNLTFSTLTVSNMSPEDSSIYLCSVGPGPRSNGYTFGSGTRLTVV.

The chain is built from TRBV7-9 and TRBJ2-2; D is perhaps TRBD2 (6 bases). Trimming shortened V by 1 base and J by 7 bases, and 10 bases separated the two germline ends. The CDR3 totals 14 residues. Germline values: CDR1 SEHNR, CDR2 FQNEAQ (reference sequence). In DNA form, the CDR3 reads TGTGCCAGCAGCTTAGTGGGAGGTGGCGGGGAGCTGTTTTTT. Its translation: CASSLVGGGGELFF.

This clone has more than one count but fewer than ten. The J gene is TRBJ2-7, the V gene TRBV7-2; 8 bases line up with TRBD1. Trimming cost V 2 bases and J 7 bases; bases outside gene matches: 7. CDR3 length equals 14 residues. The germline CDR1 and CDR2 sequences are SGHTA and FQGNSA. Here the CDR3 DNA reads TGTGCCAGCAGCTTAAGGGGACAGGCGGGTGAGCAGTACGTC. This encodes CASSLRGQAGEQYV.

The chain uses TRBV6-1 and TRBJ1-5; no firm D call. This CDR3 is 14 amino acids long. V dropped 1 base and J dropped 4 bases, with 8 bases sitting between them. The germline CDR1 and CDR2 sequences are MNHNS and SASEGT. Here the CDR3 DNA reads TGTGCCAGCAGTGAAGGCTGGGAAAATCAGCCCCAGCATTTT. Protein: CASSEGWENQPQHF.

The J gene is TRBJ2-7, the V gene TRBV7-9; D uncertain. The germline CDR1 and CDR2 sequences are SEHNR and FQNEAQ (reference sequence). This CDR3 has 13 residues. The V end lost 1 base, the J end lost 5 bases, and 9 bases lay between the germline ends. CDR3 nucleotide sequence: TGTGCCAGCAGCTTAGGGTCCCCAGACGAGCAGTACTTC. Translation gives CASSLGSPDEQYF.